This TCR beta chain originates from a study of a mutant IDH1 vaccine in newly diagnosed glioma. The time point was: week 35, safety follow-up. Vaccination used 300 ug of mutant IDH1 20-mer peptide per dose, with topical imiquimod. Sequencing used immunoSEQ multiplex PCR; TCRdb keeps in-frame clones, though not all of them. The profile shows approximately 50,000 clones, around 90% of them singletons. A remark on this clone: Antigen unknown.

Sequenced here: PBMCs, sampled from a glioma patient whose treatment included an IDH1 peptide vaccine. The TCR sequence derives from a woman aged 40 to 50 with glioma.

The CDR3 DNA is TGTGCCAGCAGTTTTACTAGCTACAATGAGCAGTTCTTC. This gives the protein CASSFTSYNEQFF. The chain links TRBV5-4 to TRBJ2-1, with D perhaps TRBD2 (5 bases). The V end was cut by 5 bases, the J end by 3 bases, with 9 bases between. The CDR3 covers 13 residues. The germline CDR1 and CDR2 sequences are SGHNT and YYREEE (reference sequence).